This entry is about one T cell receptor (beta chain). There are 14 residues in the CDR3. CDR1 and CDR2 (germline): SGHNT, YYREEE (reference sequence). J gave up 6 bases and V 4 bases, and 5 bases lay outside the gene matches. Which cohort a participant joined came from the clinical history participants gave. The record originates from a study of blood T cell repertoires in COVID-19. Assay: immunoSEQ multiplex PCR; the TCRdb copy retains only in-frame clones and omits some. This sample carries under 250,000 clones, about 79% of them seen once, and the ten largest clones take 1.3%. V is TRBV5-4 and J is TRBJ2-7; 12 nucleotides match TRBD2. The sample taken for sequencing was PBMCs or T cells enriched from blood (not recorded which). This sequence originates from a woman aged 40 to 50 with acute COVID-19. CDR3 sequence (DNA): TGTGCCAGCAGCCACGAGACTAGCGGGAGCGAGCAGTACTTC. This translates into CASSHETSGSEQYF.